Sequencing of this T cell receptor beta chain was carried out in a study of response to subunit inactivated influenza vaccine. V lost 1 base and J lost 6; bases outside the gene matches: 8. Germline CDR1 is DFQATT and CDR2 is SNEGSKA (reference sequence). This CDR3 region has 16 residues. At least ten counts were recorded for this clonotype. TCRdb processed the RT-PCR reads anew with MiXCR; each CDR3 protein has one entry. There are more than 550,000 distinct CDR3 sequences in the sample; approximately 12% occur only once, and about a tenth lies in the top ten. The source was PBMCs from blood, collected on the day of vaccination. The clonotype originates from a man aged 45 to 65 who received an inactivated influenza vaccine. V usage is TRBV20-1 and J usage is TRBJ2-2; 10 positions agree with TRBD1. CDR3 sequence reads: CSARGEGTGDSGELFF. The CDR3 nucleotides are TGCAGTGCTAGAGGGGAGGGGACAGGGGATTCCGGGGAGCTGTTTTTT.